These 28 T cell receptor beta chains came from one sample sequenced in a study of CXCR3-negative and CXCR3-positive naive CD8 T cells. Study-wide findings and caveats: Naive cells with CXCR3 showed TRB CDR3s that were more hydrophobic than those in CXCR3-negative naive cells.

The study made its TRB cDNA libraries by 5' RACE, adding UMI labels. TCRdb reprocessed the 5' RACE reads and reports one entry per CDR3 protein, with no DNA. This table holds approximately 130,000 distinct CDR3 sequences. Their antigen targets remain unknown. Sequencing was done on a sample of naive CXCR3+ CD8+ T cells from blood. Subset here: CD45RO-CCR7+CD27+CD95- naive CD8+ T cells expressing CXCR3 (TNR3+). These receptors all come from a human donor in good health. Some clones in this sample may be carry-over from other donors' samples.

The rearrangement links TRBV6-2 or TRBV6-3 to TRBJ2-7; as DNA is missing, the TRBD1 call by TCRdb cannot be tested. The CDR3 covers 15 residues. CDR1 and CDR2 from the germline V gene are MNHEY and SVGEGT. CDR3 in amino acids: CASSYPQGAQYEQYF.

The genes are TRBV7-3 and TRBJ2-2; the TRBD2 assignment by TCRdb is unverifiable without DNA. CDR1 is SGHTA and CDR2 is FQGTGA in the germline V gene. CDR3 length: 14 residues. This CDR3 reads CASSLGTRTGELFF.

V gene TRBV27 combines with J gene TRBJ2-1; no DNA is available, so the TRBD1 call from TCRdb remains unchecked. The CDR3 is made up of 15 amino acids. Germline V CDR1 and CDR2: MNHEY, SMNVEV (reference sequence). The CDR3 here is CASSLGASSYNEQFF.

The rearrangement uses TRBV2 and TRBJ2-7; without DNA, the TCRdb call of TRBD2 cannot be checked. The CDR3 is 15 residues long. Germline V gene lookup returns CDR1 SNHLY and CDR2 FYNNEI. CDR3 residues: CARKGELAVTYEQYF. The full variable domain, rest sourced from reference TRBV2 and TRBJ2-7, is EPEVTQTPSHQVTQMGQEVILRCVPISNHLYFYWYRQILGQKVEFLVSFYNNEISEKSEIFDDQFSVERPDGSNFTLKIRSTKLEDSAMYFCARKGELAVTYEQYFGPGTRLTVT.

V and J are TRBV20-1 and TRBJ2-1; TCRdb picks TRBD2, but there is no DNA to check that call. The CDR3 covers 15 residues. Germline CDR1 DFQATT, CDR2 SNEGSKA (reference sequence). The CDR3 is CSANGRVALGNEQFF.

The genes are TRBV4-1 and TRBJ1-5; TCRdb selects TRBD1, and the lack of DNA leaves this call unchecked. CDR3 length: 15 amino acids. The germline gives CDR1 MGHRA, CDR2 YSYEKL. This CDR3 is CASSQGRQGYQPQHF.

The chain uses TRBV18 and TRBJ2-1; the D call from TCRdb, TRBD2, cannot be confirmed without DNA. This CDR3 spans 14 amino acids. From germline, CDR1 is KGHSH and CDR2 LQKENI. This CDR3 reads CASSSQRGDNEQFF.

The chain couples TRBV5-1 to TRBJ2-7; TCRdb indicates TRBD1, and absent DNA this call remains unverified. The CDR3 runs to 15 residues. Germline V CDR1 and CDR2: SGHRS, YFSETQ. The CDR3 sequence is CASSLGSQGYYEQYF.

V and J are TRBV10-2 and TRBJ1-1. CDR3 length: 13 residues. Germline V lookup: CDR1 WSHSY, CDR2 SAAADI. Here the CDR3 reads CASRDSWHTEAFF.

The rearrangement joins TRBV12-3 or TRBV12-4 to TRBJ2-1; TCRdb selects TRBD1, and the lack of DNA leaves this call unchecked. CDR3 length: 16 residues. CDR3 region: CASSLTPGQGGDEQFF.

The CDR3 protein is CSAYRGSEAFF. V is TRBV29-1 and J is TRBJ1-1; TCRdb's D gene call, TRBD1, goes unchecked for lack of DNA. This CDR3 region has 11 residues. The germline gives CDR1 SQVTM, CDR2 ANQGSEA.

The chain recombines TRBV5-1 with TRBJ1-4. This CDR3 is 16 amino acids long. In germline, CDR1 is SGHRS, CDR2 YFSETQ. The chain's CDR3 is CASSMRRKEPNEKLFF.

CDR3 sequence: CASSPDRGVETQYF. This chain uses TRBV7-6 with TRBJ2-5; TCRdb proposes TRBD1, but this gene call is untestable without DNA. The CDR3 length is 14 residues. CDR1 is SGHVS, CDR2 FNYEAQ, per germline.

The chain combines TRBV20-1 with TRBJ1-6; TCRdb designates TRBD1, a call that cannot be tested without DNA. The CDR3 covers 18 residues. Germline lookup yields CDR1 DFQATT and CDR2 SNEGSKA (reference sequence). The CDR3 spells CSARDGQGAVFTNSPLHF.

The V call is TRBV2, the J call TRBJ2-3; the TCRdb D gene call, TRBD1, has no DNA to confirm it. This CDR3 is 14 amino acids long. In germline, CDR1 is SNHLY, CDR2 FYNNEI. CDR3: CASRWGGLTDTQYF. The full variable domain, with the rest looked up from reference TRBV2 and TRBJ2-3, is EPEVTQTPSHQVTQMGQEVILRCVPISNHLYFYWYRQILGQKVEFLVSFYNNEISEKSEIFDDQFSVERPDGSNFTLKIRSTKLEDSAMYFCASRWGGLTDTQYFGPGTRLTVL.

The chain links TRBV7-8 to TRBJ2-3; checking the TCRdb D call of TRBD2 is not possible without DNA. Germline-derived CDR1 and CDR2 are SGHVS and FQNEAQ. The CDR3 runs 15 residues. CDR3 protein: CASSLTAGDTDTQYF.

The chain combines TRBV29-1 with TRBJ2-7; TCRdb lists TRBD1, though no DNA is available to test this call. Looked up from germline, CDR1 is SQVTM and CDR2 is ANQGSEA. The CDR3 extends over 16 amino acids. Here the CDR3 reads CSVEFGQRGFSYEQYF.

The V gene is TRBV15, the J gene TRBJ2-1; TCRdb calls TRBD1, which cannot be checked without DNA. The germline CDR1 and CDR2 sequences are LNHNV and YYDKDF (reference sequence). CDR3 length equals 13 residues. The CDR3 sequence is CATRGTENNEQFF.

V gene TRBV27 combines with J gene TRBJ2-1; TCRdb's D call of TRBD2 is untestable without DNA. The CDR3 loop spans 14 amino acids. Germline CDR1 and CDR2: MNHEY and SMNVEV (reference sequence). The CDR3 here is CASKPGLSYNEQFF.

The rearrangement links TRBV7-9 to TRBJ1-2; TCRdb proposes TRBD1, but this gene call is untestable without DNA. CDR3 length: 15 amino acids. Germline V gene lookup returns CDR1 SEHNR and CDR2 FQNEAQ (reference sequence). The CDR3 loop reads CASSLLEDRARGYTF. Full variable domain (missing parts from reference TRBV7-9 and TRBJ1-2): DTGVSQNPRHKITKRGQNVTFRCDPISEHNRLYWYRQTLGQGPEFLTYFQNEAQLEKSRLLSDRFSAERPKGSFSTLEIQRTEQGDSAMYLCASSLLEDRARGYTFGSGTRLTVV.

The chain joins TRBV10-3 to TRBJ2-1. The CDR3 contains 14 residues. CDR1 and CDR2 (germline): ENHRY, SYGVKD. The CDR3 protein is CAISEGYGYNEQFF.

The rearrangement joins TRBV29-1 to TRBJ2-3; TCRdb outputs TRBD1, but without DNA this stays unchecked. The CDR3 is 11 residues long. Per germline, CDR1 SQVTM and CDR2 ANQGSEA. The CDR3 region is CSVDDRGLEYF.

This rearrangement joins TRBV4-1 to TRBJ2-7; lacking DNA, the TRBD2 call made by TCRdb goes unchecked. Germline V gene lookup returns CDR1 MGHRA and CDR2 YSYEKL. This CDR3 has 19 amino acids. The CDR3 region is CASSLATGTSGGTYYEQYF.

This chain connects TRBV5-1 to TRBJ2-7; TCRdb selects TRBD2, and the lack of DNA leaves this call unchecked. Germline V CDR1 and CDR2: SGHRS, YFSETQ. The CDR3 is made up of 15 amino acids. The CDR3 spells CASSLFSGSSYEQYF.

The J gene is TRBJ2-1, the V gene TRBV18; absent DNA, TCRdb's TRBD2 call cannot be checked. The CDR3 consists of 19 residues. Per the germline V gene, CDR1 is KGHSH and CDR2 is LQKENI. CDR3: CASSPEWTSGRGGYNEQFF.

The chain joins TRBV7-3 to TRBJ2-2; without DNA, the TCRdb call of TRBD1 cannot be checked. The germline gives CDR1 SGHTA, CDR2 FQGTGA. This CDR3 is built from 15 residues. The CDR3 loop reads CASSATGGVSGELFF.

The gene calls are TRBV27 and TRBJ2-3; with no DNA, the TCRdb D assignment of TRBD2 cannot be verified. This CDR3 contains 14 residues. Looked up from germline, CDR1 is MNHEY and CDR2 is SMNVEV (reference sequence). The CDR3: CASRGTSGMDTQYF.

The genes are TRBV7-2 and TRBJ2-1; there is no DNA to check the TCRdb D call of TRBD2. CDR3 length equals 15 residues. CDR1 and CDR2 from the germline V gene are SGHTA and FQGNSA. The CDR3 protein is CASSLGSGGNNEQFF.